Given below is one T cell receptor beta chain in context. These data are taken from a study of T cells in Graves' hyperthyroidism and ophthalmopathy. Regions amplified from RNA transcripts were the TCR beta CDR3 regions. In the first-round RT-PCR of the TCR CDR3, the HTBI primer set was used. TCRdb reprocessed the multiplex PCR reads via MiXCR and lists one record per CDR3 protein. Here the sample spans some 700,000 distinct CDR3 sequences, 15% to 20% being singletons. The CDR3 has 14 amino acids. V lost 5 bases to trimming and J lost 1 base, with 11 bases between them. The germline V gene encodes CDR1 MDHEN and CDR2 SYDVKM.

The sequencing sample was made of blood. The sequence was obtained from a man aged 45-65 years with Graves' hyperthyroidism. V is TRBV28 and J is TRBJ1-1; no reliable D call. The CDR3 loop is CASSIGVENTEAFF. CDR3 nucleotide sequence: TGTGCCAGCAGTATTGGAGTTGAGAACACTGAAGCTTTCTTT.